Below are 30 T cell receptor beta chains sequenced from a single sample in a study of T cell responses to AZD1222 COVID-19 vaccine. Sequenced by immunoSEQ multiplex PCR; TCRdb stores in-frame clones only, minus some. The sample records some 120,000 clones, over 75% being singletons. The specimen was peripheral blood, collected on day 0 of MenACWY control vaccination. The source is an adult in good health.

The chain is built from TRBV16 and TRBJ2-2, with D uncertain. Between the trimmed V and J ends, which lost 2 bases and 6 bases, there was a span of 4 bases. Germline CDR1 and CDR2: KGHSY and FQNENV. CDR3 size: 12 residues. The CDR3 DNA sequence: TGTGCCAGCAGCCAAATATCCGGGGAGCTGTTTTTT. This codes for CASSQISGELFF.

The chain employs TRBV28 and TRBJ1-5; D uncertain. The CDR3 extends over 14 amino acids. The V end lost 6 bases, the J end lost 4 bases, and 13 bases lay between the germline ends. Germline CDR1 is MDHEN and CDR2 is SYDVKM. Written as DNA, the CDR3 is TGTGCCAGCAGCCCAAGAAGGTTGAATCAGCCCCAGCATTTT. It yields the protein CASSPRRLNQPQHF.

The CDR3 loop reads CASSLQPGSSGNTIYF. CDR3 coding DNA: TGTGCCAGCAGCTTACAACCAGGCAGCTCTGGAAACACCATATATTTT. V usage is TRBV7-6 and J usage is TRBJ1-3; D not certain. The germline V gene encodes CDR1 SGHVS and CDR2 FNYEAQ. The CDR3 loop spans 16 amino acids. V lost 2 bases and J lost 0, with 11 bases in between.

The rearrangement uses TRBV6-5 and TRBJ1-1; 7 bases line up with TRBD1. CDR3 size: 14 residues. Trimming at V came to 6 bases and at J to 4 bases, leaving 8 bases not matched to a gene. CDR1 is MNHEY and CDR2 is SVGAGI in the germline V gene. The CDR3 region has the DNA TGTGCCAGCAGAATGCAGGGGGGTGGCACTGAAGCTTTCTTT. Translating it yields CASRMQGGGTEAFF.

The chain joins TRBV7-2 to TRBJ1-2, with TRBD1 matching 8 bases. With 1 base clipped from V and 7 bases from J, the junction kept 5 bases outside the gene matches. The CDR3 contains 14 residues. In germline, CDR1 is SGHTA, CDR2 FQGNSA. The CDR3 protein is CASSLVAGGGGYTF. CDR3 nucleotides: TGTGCCAGCAGCTTAGTCGCAGGGGGCGGTGGCTACACCTTC.

This clone occurred once. The gene calls are TRBV7-3 and TRBJ2-1, with TRBD2 matching over 11 bases. CDR1 is SGHTA, CDR2 FQGTGA, per germline. Losses at the gene ends were 3 bases for V and 6 bases for J; bases not matched to a gene: 1. The CDR3 loop spans 14 amino acids. Here the CDR3 DNA reads TGTGCCAGCAGCTTCGGACTAGCGGGCAATGAGCAGTTCTTC. This gives the protein CASSFGLAGNEQFF. Based on the CDR3 plus reference TRBV7-3 and TRBJ2-1, the full variable domain is GAGVSQTPSNKVTEKGKYVELRCDPISGHTALYWYRQSLGQGPEFLIYFQGTGAADDSGLPNDRFFAVRPEGSVSTLKIQRTERGDSAVYLCASSFGLAGNEQFFGPGTRLTVL.

The V call is TRBV4-2, the J call TRBJ2-5, with 7 bases aligning to TRBD2. Germline lookup yields CDR1 LGHNA and CDR2 YNFKEQ. The CDR3 covers 16 residues. Trimming removed 2 bases from V and 3 bases from J; junction bases left unmatched: 9. The CDR3 reads CASSQNVRGGEETQYF. The DNA of the CDR3 is TGTGCCAGCAGCCAAAATGTTCGCGGGGGAGAAGAGACCCAGTACTTC.

The chain links TRBV2 to TRBJ2-5; no clear D. Trimming pared 4 bases from V and 5 bases from J, leaving 29 bases between. Germline CDR1 and CDR2: SNHLY and FYNNEI. This CDR3 has 19 residues. The CDR3 sequence: CASSARGDKALTRQETQYF. The DNA for the CDR3 is TGTGCCAGCAGTGCACGAGGAGACAAGGCCCTCACCCGGCAGGAGACCCAGTACTTC.

J is TRBJ1-3 and V is TRBV28; possibly TRBD1 for D (6 bases). The CDR3 consists of 17 residues. The germline V and J ends were trimmed by 3 bases and 0 bases, with 15 bases remaining between them. CDR1 and CDR2 (germline): MDHEN, SYDVKM. The CDR3 coding sequence is TGTGCCAGCAGTTTTTCCGGGACACGTAGCTCTGGAAACACCATATATTTT. Its translation is CASSFSGTRSSGNTIYF.

The chain couples TRBV2 to TRBJ2-1; D is ambiguous. Looked up from germline, CDR1 is SNHLY and CDR2 is FYNNEI. V was shortened by 7 bases and J by 14 bases, with 18 bases between the two germline ends. The CDR3 is 12 residues long. In nucleotides, the CDR3 is TGTGCCAGCACCTCCGATGACACCGGCAAGTTCTTC. This gives the protein CASTSDDTGKFF.

The chain couples TRBV3-1 (or the pseudogene TRBV3-2) to TRBJ2-5; no definite D call. CDR3 length: 12 amino acids. V shed 1 base and J shed 6 bases, with 6 bases lying between them. Germline CDR1 LGHDT, CDR2 YNNKEL (reference sequence). The CDR3 loop is CASSQGLQTQYF. The DNA of the CDR3 is TGTGCCAGCAGCCAAGGCTTGCAGACCCAGTACTTC.

V gene TRBV18 combines with J gene TRBJ1-4, with TRBD1 matching 8 bases. Germline V CDR1 and CDR2: KGHSH, LQKENI. J lost 5 bases, V lost 6 bases, and 5 bases had no gene match. This CDR3 comprises 14 residues. For the CDR3, the DNA is TGTGCCAGCTCTTACACAGGGGGGAATGAAAAACTGTTTTTT. Amino acids: CASSYTGGNEKLFF. Drawing the rest from reference TRBV18 and TRBJ1-4, the complete variable domain is NAGVMQNPRHLVRRRGQEARLRCSPMKGHSHVYWYRQLPEEGLKFMVYLQKENIIDESGMPKERFSAEFPKEGPSILRIQQVVRGDSAAYFCASSYTGGNEKLFFGSGTQLSVL.

The V call is TRBV4-1, the J call TRBJ2-7; D uncertain. This CDR3 has 14 amino acids. CDR1 MGHRA and CDR2 YSYEKL come from the germline V gene. V was clipped by 4 bases and J by 3 bases, with 13 bases between them. The CDR3 coding sequence is TGCGCCAGCAGCCTCCAGTTGGCAAACTACGAGCAGTACTTC. Its translation is CASSLQLANYEQYF.

This sequence joins TRBV4-1 and TRBJ2-7; 9 bases match TRBD1. The CDR3 is made up of 15 amino acids. Germline CDR1 reads MGHRA; CDR2 reads YSYEKL. The junction had 4 bases not matched to a gene; V was cut back by 4 bases and J by 0 bases. CDR3 loop: CASSRGQGPSYEQYF. DNA for the CDR3: TGCGCCAGCAGCCGGGGACAGGGTCCCTCCTACGAGCAGTACTTC.

The rearrangement joins TRBV7-2 to TRBJ1-5, with D possibly TRBD1 on 5 matching bases. V gave up 2 bases and J gave up 3 bases, with 11 bases separating them. The CDR3 length is 15 residues. Per the germline V gene, CDR1 is SGHTA and CDR2 is FQGNSA. CDR3 sequence: CASSLKAGPNQPQHF. The CDR3 DNA reads as TGTGCCAGCAGCTTAAAAGCAGGGCCCAATCAGCCCCAGCATTTT. The full variable domain, in which reference TRBV7-2 and TRBJ1-5 provide the parts outside the CDR3, is GAGVSQSPSNKVTEKGKDVELRCDPISGHTALYWYRQSLGQGLEFLIYFQGNSAPDKSGLPSDRFSAERTGGSVSTLTIQRTQQEDSAVYLCASSLKAGPNQPQHFGDGTRLSIL.

The CDR3 region has the DNA TGTGCCAGCAGCCGGACAGGGGACTACGAGCAGTACTTC. Translation gives CASSRTGDYEQYF. V usage is TRBV7-2 and J usage is TRBJ2-7; TRBD1 matches 9 bases. Germline CDR1 and CDR2: SGHTA and FQGNSA. V lost 5 bases and J lost 3; bases outside the gene matches: 2. The CDR3 totals 13 residues.

J is TRBJ1-6 and V is TRBV7-2, with D tentatively TRBD1 (6 bases). The CDR3 spans 14 residues. CDR1 and CDR2 from the germline V gene are SGHTA and FQGNSA. V gave up 4 bases and J gave up 8 bases, with 12 bases separating them. The CDR3 is CASSSDRLYSPLHF. The CDR3 DNA reads TGTGCCAGCAGCTCCGACAGGTTGTATTCACCCCTCCACTTT.

The chain links TRBV3-1 (or the pseudogene TRBV3-2) to TRBJ1-5; 9 bases line up with TRBD1. This CDR3 is 15 amino acids long. V dropped 4 bases and J dropped 5; count of bases not matched to a gene: 6. Germline CDR1 is LGHDT and CDR2 is YNNKEL (reference sequence). The CDR3 here is CASSLGQGFDQPQHF. CDR3 sequence (DNA): TGTGCCAGCAGCCTCGGACAGGGGTTCGATCAGCCCCAGCATTTT.

The chain couples TRBV20-1 to TRBJ2-7; D gene ambiguous. V lost 1 base and J 3 bases, leaving 4 bases between the germline ends. CDR3 length: 11 residues. Germline CDR1 and CDR2: DFQATT and SNEGSKA (reference sequence). CDR3 sequence reads: CSARGFYEQYF. The CDR3 DNA sequence: TGCAGTGCTAGAGGGTTCTACGAGCAGTACTTC.

The V call is TRBV6-2 or TRBV6-3, the J call TRBJ2-7; D not certain. The CDR3 has 13 residues. Trimming shortened V by 5 bases and J by 0 bases, and 8 bases separated the two germline ends. Germline CDR1 MNHEY, CDR2 SVGEGT. The chain's CDR3 is CASSQQNSYEQYF. Written as DNA, the CDR3 is TGTGCCAGCAGTCAACAGAACTCCTACGAGCAGTACTTC.

The sample holds a few counts of this clone. The chain couples TRBV6-2 or TRBV6-3 to TRBJ2-3, with 7 nucleotides matching TRBD2. The V segment lost 4 bases and the J segment 8 bases; nucleotides outside the gene matches: 18. Germline V gives CDR1 MNHEY, CDR2 SVGEGT. The CDR3 runs to 17 residues. CDR3 residues: CASSSLRLAVERGTQYF. For the CDR3, the DNA is TGTGCCAGCAGTTCATTGCGACTAGCTGTCGAGAGAGGTACGCAGTATTTT.

This clone was recorded a few times. The chain recombines TRBV9 with TRBJ1-2, with 7 positions matching TRBD1. Germline CDR1 SGDLS, CDR2 YYNGEE. This CDR3 has 13 residues. After removal of 4 bases from V and 8 bases from J, the junction contained 8 bases not matched to a gene. The CDR3 here is CASSQTGVGGYTF. The CDR3 DNA reads as TGTGCCAGCAGCCAAACAGGGGTAGGAGGCTACACCTTC.

A few counts support this clone. The gene calls are TRBV6-5 and TRBJ1-2, with D possibly matching TRBD1 (6 bases). The CDR3 is 13 amino acids. CDR1 and CDR2 from the germline V gene are MNHEY and SVGAGI. Deletions cut 5 bases from V and 1 base from J, with 8 bases between. The CDR3 DNA reads as TGTGCCAGCAGTCAGGACAGTAACTATGGCTACACCTTC. Translation gives CASSQDSNYGYTF.

The rearrangement links TRBV24-1 to TRBJ1-5, with D perhaps TRBD1 (5 bases). CDR1 is KGHDR and CDR2 is SFDVKD in the germline V gene. This CDR3 has 16 residues. Trimming cost V 3 bases and J 0 bases, with 11 bases left between them. The CDR3 DNA sequence: TGTGCCACCAGTGATGCGGACATCCATAGCAATCAGCCCCAGCATTTT. Amino acid sequence: CATSDADIHSNQPQHF.

The V and J genes are TRBV27 and TRBJ1-6; 8 bases are shared with TRBD1. J lost 5 bases, V lost 5 bases, and 17 bases had no gene match. Looked up from germline, CDR1 is MNHEY and CDR2 is SMNVEV (reference sequence). The CDR3 contains 19 residues. The CDR3 is CASSPTYRGARGDNSPLHF. CDR3 bases: TGTGCCAGCAGTCCTACTTACAGGGGGGCGAGGGGAGATAATTCACCCCTCCACTTT.

The chain has TRBV19 and TRBJ2-1, with TRBD1 identical over 7 bases. Germline V lookup: CDR1 LNHDA, CDR2 SQIVND (reference sequence). The CDR3 runs to 13 residues. The ends lost 5 bases at V and 8 bases at J; junction bases unmatched: 6. CDR3: CASSGGTGDEQFF. CDR3 nucleotide sequence: TGTGCCAGTAGTGGCGGAACAGGGGATGAGCAGTTCTTC.

The rearrangement joins TRBV5-1 to TRBJ1-2; 8 nucleotides align to TRBD1. With 4 bases clipped from V and 4 bases from J, the junction kept 9 bases outside the gene matches. Germline V CDR1 and CDR2: SGHRS, YFSETQ. The CDR3 has 15 amino acids. The CDR3 coding sequence is TGCGCCAGCAGCGTGAACACAGGGGGTTCCTATGGCTACACCTTC. Its protein product is CASSVNTGGSYGYTF.

The CDR3 sequence: CATSSRTGATLAKNIQYF. The CDR3 DNA is TGTGCCACCAGCTCCCGGACAGGCGCGACCTTAGCCAAAAACATTCAGTACTTC. The rearrangement uses TRBV15 and TRBJ2-4; TRBD1 aligns across 7 bases. J lost 0 bases, V lost 5 bases, and 13 bases had no gene match. Germline V CDR1 and CDR2: LNHNV, YYDKDF (reference sequence). CDR3 length: 18 amino acids.

The sample holds one count of this clone. V and J are TRBV20-1 and TRBJ1-1; a possible D gene is TRBD1 (5 bases). In germline, CDR1 is DFQATT, CDR2 SNEGSKA (reference sequence). The CDR3 is made up of 9 amino acids. CDR3 amino acids: CARGGEAFF. The CDR3 DNA is TGCGCAAGGGGTGGTGAAGCTTTCTTT.

There are a few counts of this clone. The chain uses TRBV7-8 and TRBJ2-7, with D possibly matching TRBD1 (6 bases). Trimming took 5 bases from V and 3 from J, leaving 11 bases between them. The CDR3 has 13 amino acids. CDR1 and CDR2 (germline): SGHVS, FQNEAQ. The chain's CDR3 is CASSAAQGYEQYF. As DNA, the CDR3 is TGTGCCAGCAGCGCAGCACAGGGCTACGAGCAGTACTTC.